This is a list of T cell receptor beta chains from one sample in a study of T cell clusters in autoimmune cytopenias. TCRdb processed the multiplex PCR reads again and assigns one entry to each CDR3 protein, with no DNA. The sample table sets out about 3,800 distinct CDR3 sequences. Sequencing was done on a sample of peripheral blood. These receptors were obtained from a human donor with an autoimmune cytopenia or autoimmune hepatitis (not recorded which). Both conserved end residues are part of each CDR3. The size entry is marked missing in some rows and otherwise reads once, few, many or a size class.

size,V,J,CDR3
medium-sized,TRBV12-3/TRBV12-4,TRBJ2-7,CASSAGLAGLSYEQYF
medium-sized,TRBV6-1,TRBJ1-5,CASAPTSVRDQPQHF
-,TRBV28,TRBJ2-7,CASSSLWGADYEQYF
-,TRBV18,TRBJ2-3,CASSQGLAGDPRQYF
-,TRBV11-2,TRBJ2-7,CASRTGSNEQYF
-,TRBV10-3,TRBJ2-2,CAISERLAGGPSRGGELFF
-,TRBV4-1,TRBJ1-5,CASSQVGVGRNQPQHF
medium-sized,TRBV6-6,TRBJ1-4,CASSTHMAGEEKLFF
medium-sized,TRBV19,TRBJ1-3,CASTLDKDLPGNTIYF
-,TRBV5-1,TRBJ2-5,CASSLTGQRETQYF
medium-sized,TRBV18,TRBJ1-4,CASSRELGDNEKLFF
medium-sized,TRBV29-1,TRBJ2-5,CSGGYGQETQYF
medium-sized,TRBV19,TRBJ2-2,CASSIAQAANTGELFF
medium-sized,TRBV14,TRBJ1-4,CASSLRQEREKLFF
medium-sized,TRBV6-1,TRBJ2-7,CASREGTYEQYF
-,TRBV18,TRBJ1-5,CASSPSGDNQPQHF
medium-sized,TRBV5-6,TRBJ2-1,CASSPRLAGGLNEQFF
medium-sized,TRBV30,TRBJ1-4,CAWRPRDSRNEKLFF
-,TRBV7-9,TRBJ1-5,CASSPQRAVQPQHF
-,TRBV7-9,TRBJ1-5,CASSLQGNQPQHF
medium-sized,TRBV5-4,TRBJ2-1,CASSLDPPAGSYNEQFF
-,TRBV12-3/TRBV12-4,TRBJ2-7,CASSLDRSSYEQYF
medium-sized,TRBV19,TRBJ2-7,CASSGLAGYEQYF